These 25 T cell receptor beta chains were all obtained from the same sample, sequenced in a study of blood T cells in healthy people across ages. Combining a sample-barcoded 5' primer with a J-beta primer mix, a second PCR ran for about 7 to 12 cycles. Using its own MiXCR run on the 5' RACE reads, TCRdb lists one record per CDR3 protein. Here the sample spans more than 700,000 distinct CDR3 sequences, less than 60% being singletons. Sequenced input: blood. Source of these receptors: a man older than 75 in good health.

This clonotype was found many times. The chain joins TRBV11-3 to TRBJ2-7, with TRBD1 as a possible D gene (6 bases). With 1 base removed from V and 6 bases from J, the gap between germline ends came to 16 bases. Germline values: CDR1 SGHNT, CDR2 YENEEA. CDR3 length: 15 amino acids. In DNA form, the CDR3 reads TGTGCCAGCAGCTTAGTTCTACAGGGTGCCCCCGAGCAGTACTTC. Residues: CASSLVLQGAPEQYF.

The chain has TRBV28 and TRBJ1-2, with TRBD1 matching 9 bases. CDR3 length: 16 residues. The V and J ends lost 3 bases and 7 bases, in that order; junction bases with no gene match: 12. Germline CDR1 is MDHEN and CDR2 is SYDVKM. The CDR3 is CASSFPIGTGMSGYTF. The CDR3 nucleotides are TGTGCCAGCAGTTTTCCAATCGGGACAGGGATGAGTGGCTACACCTTC.

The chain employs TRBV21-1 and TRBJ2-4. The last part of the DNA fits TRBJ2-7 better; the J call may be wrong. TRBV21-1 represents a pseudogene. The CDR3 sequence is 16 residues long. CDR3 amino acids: CASSKIITGYSYEQYF. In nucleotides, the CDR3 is TGTGCCAGCAGCAAAATCATTACGGGGTACTCCTACGAGCAGTACTTC.

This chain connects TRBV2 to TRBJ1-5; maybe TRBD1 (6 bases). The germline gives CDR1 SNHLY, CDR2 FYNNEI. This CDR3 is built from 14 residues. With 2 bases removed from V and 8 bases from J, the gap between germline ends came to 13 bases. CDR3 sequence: CASSETTGMEPQHF. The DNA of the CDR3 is TGTGCCAGCAGTGAAACCACAGGGATGGAGCCCCAGCATTTT. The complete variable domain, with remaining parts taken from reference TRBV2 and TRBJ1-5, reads EPEVTQTPSHQVTQMGQEVILRCVPISNHLYFYWYRQILGQKVEFLVSFYNNEISEKSEIFDDQFSVERPDGSNFTLKIRSTKLEDSAMYFCASSETTGMEPQHFGDGTRLSIL.

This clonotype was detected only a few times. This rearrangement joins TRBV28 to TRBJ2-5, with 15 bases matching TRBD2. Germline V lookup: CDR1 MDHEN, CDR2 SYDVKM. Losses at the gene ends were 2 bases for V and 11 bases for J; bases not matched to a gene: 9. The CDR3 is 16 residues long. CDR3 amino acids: CASSLRGLAGGGEQYF. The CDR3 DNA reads TGTGCCAGCAGTTTAAGGGGACTAGCGGGGGGAGGAGAGCAGTACTTC.

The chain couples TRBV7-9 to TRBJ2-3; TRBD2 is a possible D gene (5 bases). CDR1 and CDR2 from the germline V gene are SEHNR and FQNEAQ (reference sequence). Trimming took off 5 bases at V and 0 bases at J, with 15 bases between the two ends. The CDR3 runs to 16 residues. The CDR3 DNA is TGTGCCAGCAGCCCCTACCATGCGGGCAGCACAGATACGCAGTATTTT. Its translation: CASSPYHAGSTDTQYF.

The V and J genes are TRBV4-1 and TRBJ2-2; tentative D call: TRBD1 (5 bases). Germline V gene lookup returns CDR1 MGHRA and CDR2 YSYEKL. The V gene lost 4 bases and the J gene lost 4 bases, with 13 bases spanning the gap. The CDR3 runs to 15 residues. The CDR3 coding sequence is TGCGCCAGCAGCCTTCTCCTGCAGGGCACCGGGGAGCTGTTTTTT. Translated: CASSLLLQGTGELFF.

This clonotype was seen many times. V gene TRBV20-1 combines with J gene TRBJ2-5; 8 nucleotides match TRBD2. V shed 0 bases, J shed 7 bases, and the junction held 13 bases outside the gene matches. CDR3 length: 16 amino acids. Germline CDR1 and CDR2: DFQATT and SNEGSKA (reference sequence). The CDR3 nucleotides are TGCAGTGCTAGAGATTTACGGGAGGGCCAGTCGGGGACCCAGTACTTC. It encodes CSARDLREGQSGTQYF.

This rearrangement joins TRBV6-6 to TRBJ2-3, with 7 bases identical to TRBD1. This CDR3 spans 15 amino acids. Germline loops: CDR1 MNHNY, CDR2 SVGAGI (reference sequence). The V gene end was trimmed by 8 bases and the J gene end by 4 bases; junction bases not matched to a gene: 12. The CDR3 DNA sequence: TGTGCCAGCGCCTTACAGGGGTTTGGAGCAGATACGCAGTATTTT. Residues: CASALQGFGADTQYF.

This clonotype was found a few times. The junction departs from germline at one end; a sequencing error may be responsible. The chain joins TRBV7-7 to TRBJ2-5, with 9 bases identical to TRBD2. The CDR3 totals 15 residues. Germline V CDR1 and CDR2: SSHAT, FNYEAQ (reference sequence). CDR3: CASSPGVAGVETQYF. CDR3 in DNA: TGTGCTAGCAGCCCCGGGGTAGCGGGAGTTGAGACCCAGTACTTC.

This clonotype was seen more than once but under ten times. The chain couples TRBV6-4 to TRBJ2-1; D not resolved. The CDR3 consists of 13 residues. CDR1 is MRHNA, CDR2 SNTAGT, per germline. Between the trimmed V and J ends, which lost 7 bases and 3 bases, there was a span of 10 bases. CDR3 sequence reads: CASIPGSYNEQFF. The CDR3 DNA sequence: TGTGCCAGCATCCCCGGCAGCTACAATGAGCAGTTCTTC.

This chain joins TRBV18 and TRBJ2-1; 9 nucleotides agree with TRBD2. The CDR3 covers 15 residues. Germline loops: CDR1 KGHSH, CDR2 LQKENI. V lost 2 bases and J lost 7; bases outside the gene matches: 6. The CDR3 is CASSPASGMRNEQFF. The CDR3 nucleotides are TGTGCCAGCTCACCAGCTAGCGGGATGAGGAATGAGCAGTTCTTC.

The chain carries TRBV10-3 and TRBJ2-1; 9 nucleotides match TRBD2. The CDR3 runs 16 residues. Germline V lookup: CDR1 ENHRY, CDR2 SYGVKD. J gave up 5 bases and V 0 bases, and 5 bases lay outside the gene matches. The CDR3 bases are TGTGCCATCAGTGAGTCGGGGAGCGGGAGGCACAATGAGCAGTTCTTC. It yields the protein CAISESGSGRHNEQFF.

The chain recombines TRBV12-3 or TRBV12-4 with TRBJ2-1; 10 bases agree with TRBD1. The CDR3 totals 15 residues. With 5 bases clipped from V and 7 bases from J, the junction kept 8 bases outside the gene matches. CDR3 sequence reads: CASSQRQGAGNEQFF. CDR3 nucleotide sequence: TGTGCCAGCAGTCAAAGACAGGGGGCGGGAAATGAGCAGTTCTTC.

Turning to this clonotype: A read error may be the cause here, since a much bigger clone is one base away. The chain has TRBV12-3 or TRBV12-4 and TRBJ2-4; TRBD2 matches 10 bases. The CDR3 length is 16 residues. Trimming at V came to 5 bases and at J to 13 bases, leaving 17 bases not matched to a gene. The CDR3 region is CASSPLDSGRQNEQYF. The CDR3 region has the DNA TGTGCCAGCAGTCCACTTGATAGCGGGAGGCAGAATGAGCAGTACTTC.

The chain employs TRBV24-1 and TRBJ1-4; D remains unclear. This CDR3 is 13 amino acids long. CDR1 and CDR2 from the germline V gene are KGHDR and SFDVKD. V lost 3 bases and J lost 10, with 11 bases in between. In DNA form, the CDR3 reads TGTGCCACCAGTGATCCAAGAAGGGCAAAACTGTTTTTT. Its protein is CATSDPRRAKLFF.

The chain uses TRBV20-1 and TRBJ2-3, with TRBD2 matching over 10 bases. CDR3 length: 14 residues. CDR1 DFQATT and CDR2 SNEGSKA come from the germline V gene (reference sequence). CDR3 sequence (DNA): TGCAGCGCAACACTAGCGGGAAGCACAGATACGCAGTATTTT. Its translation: CSATLAGSTDTQYF.

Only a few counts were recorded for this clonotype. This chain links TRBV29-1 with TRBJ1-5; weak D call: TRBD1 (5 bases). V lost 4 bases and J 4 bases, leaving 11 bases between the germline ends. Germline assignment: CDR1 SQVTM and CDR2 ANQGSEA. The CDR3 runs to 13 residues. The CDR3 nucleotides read TGCAGCGTTGGGGCGGGACCTAATCAGCCCCAGCATTTT. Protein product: CSVGAGPNQPQHF.

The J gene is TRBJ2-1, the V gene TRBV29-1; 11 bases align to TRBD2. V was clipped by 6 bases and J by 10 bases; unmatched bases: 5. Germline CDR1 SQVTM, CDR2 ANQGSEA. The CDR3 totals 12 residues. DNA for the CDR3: TGCAGCGTGACTAGCGGGGCGAACGAGCAGTTCTTC. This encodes CSVTSGANEQFF.

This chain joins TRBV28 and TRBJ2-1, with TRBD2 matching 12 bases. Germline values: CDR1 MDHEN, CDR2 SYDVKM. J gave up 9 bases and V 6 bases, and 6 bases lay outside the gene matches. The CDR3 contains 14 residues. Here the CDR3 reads CASSPSGRAFEQFF. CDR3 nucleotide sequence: TGTGCCAGCAGCCCTAGCGGGAGGGCCTTTGAGCAGTTCTTC. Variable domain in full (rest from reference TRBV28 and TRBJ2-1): DVKVTQSSRYLVKRTGEKVFLECVQDMDHENMFWYRQDPGLGLRLIYFSYDVKMKEKGDIPEGYSVSREKKERFSLILESASTNQTSMYLCASSPSGRAFEQFFGPGTRLTVL.

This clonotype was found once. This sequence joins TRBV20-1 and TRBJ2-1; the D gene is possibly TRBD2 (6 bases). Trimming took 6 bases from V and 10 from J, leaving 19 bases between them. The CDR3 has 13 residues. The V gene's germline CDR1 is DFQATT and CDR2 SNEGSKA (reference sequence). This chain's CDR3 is CSAIEGDSYEQFF. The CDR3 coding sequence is TGCAGTGCCATTGAAGGGGACTCCTACGAGCAGTTCTTC.

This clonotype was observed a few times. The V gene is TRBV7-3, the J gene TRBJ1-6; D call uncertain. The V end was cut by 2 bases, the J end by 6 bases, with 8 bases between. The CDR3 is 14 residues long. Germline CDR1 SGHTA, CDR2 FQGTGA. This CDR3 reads CASSLYGINSPLHF. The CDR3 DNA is TGTGCCAGCAGCTTATATGGGATTAATTCACCCCTCCACTTT.

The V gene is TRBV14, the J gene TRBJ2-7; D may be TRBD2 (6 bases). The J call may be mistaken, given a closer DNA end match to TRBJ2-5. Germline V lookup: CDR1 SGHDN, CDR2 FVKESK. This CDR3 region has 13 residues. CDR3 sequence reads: CASSPTRSGTQYF. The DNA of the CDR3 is TGTGCCAGCAGCCCGACTAGGAGCGGGACCCAGTACTTC.

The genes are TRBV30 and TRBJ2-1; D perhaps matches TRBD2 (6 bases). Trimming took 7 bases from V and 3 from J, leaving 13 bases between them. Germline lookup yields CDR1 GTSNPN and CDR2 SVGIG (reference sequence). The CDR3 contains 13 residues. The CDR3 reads CASTAGIYNEQFF. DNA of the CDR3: TGTGCCTCGACCGCGGGGATCTACAATGAGCAGTTCTTC.

The CDR3 DNA follows: TGTGCCAGCAGCTTCATCGACAGACGCTCCTACAATGAGCAGTTCTTC. Its translation is CASSFIDRRSYNEQFF. The genes are TRBV5-4 and TRBJ2-1, with D tentatively TRBD1 (5 bases). There are 16 residues in the CDR3. The V end lost 2 bases, the J end lost 0 bases, and 12 bases lay between the germline ends. The V gene's germline CDR1 is SGHNT and CDR2 YYREEE (reference sequence).